This TCR beta chain came from a study of CD8 T cells in ankylosing spondylitis. The study, taken as a whole, reports: Blood of patients with ankylosing spondylitis appeared to be characterized by a TCR beta motif of several highly homologous variants.

TCRdb re-analysed the 5' RACE reads in MiXCR, keeping a single row per CDR3 protein. In the table there are some 450,000 distinct CDR3 sequences, approximately 17% of which are singletons. V was clipped by 3 bases and J by 4 bases; unmatched bases: 11. The CDR3 consists of 16 residues. Germline CDR1 reads ENHRY; CDR2 reads SYGVKD. This clonotype appeared many times. The antigen remains unidentified. This TCR came from a male donor with ankylosing spondylitis. The rearrangement uses TRBV10-3 and TRBJ2-7, with TRBD1 identical over 8 bases. Sequenced material: blood, either unsorted or a sorted T cell fraction (not recorded which). The CDR3 sequence is CAISDPRPGTGYEQYF. The CDR3, as DNA: TGTGCCATCAGTGACCCAAGACCCGGGACAGGATACGAGCAGTACTTC.